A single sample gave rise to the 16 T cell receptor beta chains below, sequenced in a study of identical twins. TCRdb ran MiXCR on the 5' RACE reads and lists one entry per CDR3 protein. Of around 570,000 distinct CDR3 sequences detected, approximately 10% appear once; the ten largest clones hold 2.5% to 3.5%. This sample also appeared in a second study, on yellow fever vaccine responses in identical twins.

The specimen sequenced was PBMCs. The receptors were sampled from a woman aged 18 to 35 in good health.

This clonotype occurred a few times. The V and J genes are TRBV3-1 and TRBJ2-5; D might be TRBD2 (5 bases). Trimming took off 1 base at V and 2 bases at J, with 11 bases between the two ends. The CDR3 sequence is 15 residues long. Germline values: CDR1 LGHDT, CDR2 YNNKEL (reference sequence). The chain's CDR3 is CASSQGAGKQETQYF. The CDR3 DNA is TGTGCCAGCAGCCAAGGGGCCGGGAAGCAAGAGACCCAGTACTTC.

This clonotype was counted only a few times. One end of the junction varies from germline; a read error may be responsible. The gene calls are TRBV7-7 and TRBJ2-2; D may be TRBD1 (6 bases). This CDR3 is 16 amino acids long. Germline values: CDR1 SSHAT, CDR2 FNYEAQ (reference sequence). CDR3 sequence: CASSDLGTRDTGELFF. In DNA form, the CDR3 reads TGTGCTAGCAGTGACCTCGGGACAAGAGACACCGGGGAGCTGTTTTTT.

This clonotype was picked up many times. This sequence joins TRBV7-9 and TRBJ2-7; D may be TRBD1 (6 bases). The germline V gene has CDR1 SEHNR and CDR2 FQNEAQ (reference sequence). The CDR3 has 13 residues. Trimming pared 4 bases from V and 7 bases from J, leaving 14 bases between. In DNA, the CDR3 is TGTGCCAGCAGCTCCCAGGGGTTCGGTGAGCAGTACTTC. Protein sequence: CASSSQGFGEQYF.

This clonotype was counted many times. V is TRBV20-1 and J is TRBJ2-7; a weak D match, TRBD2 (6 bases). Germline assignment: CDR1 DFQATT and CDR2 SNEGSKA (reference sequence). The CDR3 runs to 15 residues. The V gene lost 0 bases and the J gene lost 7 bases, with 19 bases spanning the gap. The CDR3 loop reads CSARDWARPRGEQYF. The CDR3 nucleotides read TGCAGTGCTAGAGATTGGGCACGGCCCCGGGGGGAGCAGTACTTC.

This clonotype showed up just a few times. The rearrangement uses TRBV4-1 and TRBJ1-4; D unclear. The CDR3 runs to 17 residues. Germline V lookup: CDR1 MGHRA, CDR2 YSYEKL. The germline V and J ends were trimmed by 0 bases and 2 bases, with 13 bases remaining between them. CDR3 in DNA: TGCGCCAGCAGCCAAGAGAATCCGAGGGCCACTAATGAAAAACTGTTTTTT. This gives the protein CASSQENPRATNEKLFF.

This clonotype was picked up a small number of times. Here the CDR3 reads CASSHGLAGDSYNEQFF. The CDR3 DNA reads as TGTGCCAGCAGCCACGGACTAGCGGGAGACTCCTACAATGAGCAGTTCTTC. J is TRBJ2-1 and V is TRBV7-6; 13 positions match TRBD2. V shed 5 bases, J shed 0 bases, and the junction held 4 bases outside the gene matches. The germline V gene has CDR1 SGHVS and CDR2 FNYEAQ. The CDR3 is made up of 17 amino acids.

The CDR3 loop reads CATSDQYEQYF. DNA for the CDR3: TGTGCCACCAGTGACCAATACGAGCAGTACTTC. The rearrangement uses TRBV24-1 and TRBJ2-7; D is uncertain. From germline, CDR1 is KGHDR and CDR2 SFDVKD. Trimming stripped 4 bases from V and 4 bases from J, with 4 bases between. The CDR3 has 11 amino acids.

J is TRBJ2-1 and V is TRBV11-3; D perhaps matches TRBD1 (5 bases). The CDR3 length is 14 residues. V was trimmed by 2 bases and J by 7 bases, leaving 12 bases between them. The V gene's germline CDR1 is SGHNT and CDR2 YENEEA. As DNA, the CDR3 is TGTGCCAGCAGCTTATATGGACATGCAAATGAGCAGTTCTTC. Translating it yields CASSLYGHANEQFF.

The CDR3 DNA is TGCAGCGCGGCGCCGGACGGTTCGAACACCGGGGAGCTGTTTTTT. It yields the protein CSAAPDGSNTGELFF. The chain links TRBV29-1 to TRBJ2-2, with D unclear. Trimming took 7 bases from V and 0 from J, leaving 15 bases between them. CDR1 and CDR2 (germline): SQVTM, ANQGSEA. This CDR3 has 15 residues.

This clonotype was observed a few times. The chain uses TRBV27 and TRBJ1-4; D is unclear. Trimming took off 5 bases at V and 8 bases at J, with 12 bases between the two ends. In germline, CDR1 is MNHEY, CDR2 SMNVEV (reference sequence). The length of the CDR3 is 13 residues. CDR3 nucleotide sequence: TGTGCCAGCAGTCCACTCACTGGAGAAAAACTGTTTTTT. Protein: CASSPLTGEKLFF.

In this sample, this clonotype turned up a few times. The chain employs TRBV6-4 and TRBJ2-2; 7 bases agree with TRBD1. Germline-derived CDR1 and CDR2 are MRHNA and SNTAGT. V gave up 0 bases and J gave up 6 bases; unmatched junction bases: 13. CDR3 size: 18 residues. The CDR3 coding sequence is TGTGCCAGCAGTGACTCGATGCTACAGGGGATAGTTTCCGGGGAGCTGTTTTTT. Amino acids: CASSDSMLQGIVSGELFF.

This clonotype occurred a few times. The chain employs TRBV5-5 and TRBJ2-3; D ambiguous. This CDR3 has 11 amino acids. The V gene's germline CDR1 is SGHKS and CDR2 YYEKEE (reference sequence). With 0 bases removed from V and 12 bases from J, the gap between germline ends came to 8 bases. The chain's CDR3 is CASSLEHLQYF. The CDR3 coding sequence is TGTGCCAGCAGCTTGGAACACCTCCAGTATTTT.

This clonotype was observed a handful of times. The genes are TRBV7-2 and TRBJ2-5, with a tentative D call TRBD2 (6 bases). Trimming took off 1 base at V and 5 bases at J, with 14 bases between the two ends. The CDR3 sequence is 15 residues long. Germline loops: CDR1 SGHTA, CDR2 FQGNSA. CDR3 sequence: CASSLGFFGGETQYF. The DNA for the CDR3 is TGTGCCAGCAGCTTAGGTTTTTTTGGGGGGGAGACCCAGTACTTC.

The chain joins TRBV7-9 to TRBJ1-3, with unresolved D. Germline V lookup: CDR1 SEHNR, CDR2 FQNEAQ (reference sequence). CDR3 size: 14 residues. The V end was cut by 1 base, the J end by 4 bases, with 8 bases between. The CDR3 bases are TGTGCCAGCAGCTTAGTGGCCGAAGGAAACACCATATATTTT. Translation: CASSLVAEGNTIYF.

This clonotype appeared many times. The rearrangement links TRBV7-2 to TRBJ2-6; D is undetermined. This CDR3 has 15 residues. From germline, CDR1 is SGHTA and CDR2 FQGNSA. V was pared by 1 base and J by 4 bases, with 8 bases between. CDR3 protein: CASSLVSQGANVLTF. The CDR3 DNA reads TGTGCCAGCAGCTTAGTAAGCCAGGGGGCCAACGTCCTGACTTTC. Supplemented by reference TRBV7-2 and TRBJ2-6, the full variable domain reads GAGVSQSPSNKVTEKGKDVELRCDPISGHTALYWYRQSLGQGLEFLIYFQGNSAPDKSGLPSDRFSAERTGGSVSTLTIQRTQQEDSAVYLCASSLVSQGANVLTFGAGSRLTVL.

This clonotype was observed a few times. The CDR3 DNA reads as TGTGCCAGCAGCTTAAGGCCTAGCGGCGGCACAGATACGCAGTATTTT. Translated: CASSLRPSGGTDTQYF. The J gene is TRBJ2-3, the V gene TRBV7-2; 7 bases agree with TRBD2. CDR1 and CDR2 from the germline V gene are SGHTA and FQGNSA. Trimming cost V 2 bases and J 1 base; bases outside gene matches: 6. There are 16 residues in the CDR3.